The source of this TCR beta chain is a study of cytomegalovirus exposure and HLA in healthy donors. General study results and limits: Some TCR beta chains (roughly 150 of them) were listed as cytomegalovirus-associated. For most TCR sequences rarity was the rule, although some public TCRs occurred in many donors.

CDR1 and CDR2 from the germline V gene are SGHTA and FQGNSA. V lost 4 bases to trimming and J lost 5 bases; unmatched junction nucleotides: 4. The CDR3 is made up of 14 amino acids. Measured with immunoSEQ multiplex PCR; TCRdb has only the in-frame clones, and not every one. The repertoire has about 220,000 clones, over 80% of them found once; the top ten carry 11% to 15%. Worth noting for this clone: Antigen specificity is unknown.

The chain has TRBV7-2 and TRBJ1-1; 10 bases match TRBD1. Sample: PBMCs. The source is a woman aged 25 to 45 in good health and CMV-seropositive. Here the CDR3 DNA reads TGTGCCAGCAGCTGGGGACAGGGGCGAACTGAAGCTTTCTTT. It is translated as CASSWGQGRTEAFF.